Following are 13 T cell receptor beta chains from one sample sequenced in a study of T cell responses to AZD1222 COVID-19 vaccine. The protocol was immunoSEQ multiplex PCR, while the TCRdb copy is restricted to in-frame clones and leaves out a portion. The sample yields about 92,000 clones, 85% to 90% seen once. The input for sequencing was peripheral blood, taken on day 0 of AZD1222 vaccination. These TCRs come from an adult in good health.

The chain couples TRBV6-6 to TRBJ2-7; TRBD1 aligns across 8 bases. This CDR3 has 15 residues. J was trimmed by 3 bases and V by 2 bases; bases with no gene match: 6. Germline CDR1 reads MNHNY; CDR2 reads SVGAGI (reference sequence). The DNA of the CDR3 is TGTGCCAGCAGTTACGGACAGGGTATTCTCTACGAGCAGTACTTC. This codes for CASSYGQGILYEQYF.

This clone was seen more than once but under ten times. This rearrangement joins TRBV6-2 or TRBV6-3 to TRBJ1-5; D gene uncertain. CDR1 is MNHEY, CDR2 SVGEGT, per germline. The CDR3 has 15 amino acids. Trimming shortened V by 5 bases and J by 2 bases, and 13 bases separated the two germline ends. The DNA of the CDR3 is TGTGCCAGCAGTCCAAATCTATCTGGCAATCAGCCCCAGCATTTT. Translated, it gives CASSPNLSGNQPQHF.

CDR3 sequence reads: CASSSYGTSVADTQYF. The CDR3, as DNA: TGTGCCAGCAGTTCGTACGGGACTAGCGTGGCAGATACGCAGTATTTT. The rearrangement links TRBV28 to TRBJ2-3; TRBD2 aligns across 10 bases. The CDR3 loop spans 16 amino acids. CDR1 MDHEN and CDR2 SYDVKM come from the germline V gene. The ends lost 4 bases at V and 4 bases at J; junction bases unmatched: 8.

The CDR3 protein is CASSWGPETPEGYTF. DNA for the CDR3: TGTGCCAGCAGCTGGGGACCCGAAACACCTGAAGGCTACACCTTC. This chain connects TRBV11-2 to TRBJ1-2; perhaps TRBD1 as D (5 bases). Looked up from germline, CDR1 is SGHAT and CDR2 is FQNNGV. This CDR3 spans 15 amino acids. V was pared by 4 bases and J by 8 bases, with 20 bases between.

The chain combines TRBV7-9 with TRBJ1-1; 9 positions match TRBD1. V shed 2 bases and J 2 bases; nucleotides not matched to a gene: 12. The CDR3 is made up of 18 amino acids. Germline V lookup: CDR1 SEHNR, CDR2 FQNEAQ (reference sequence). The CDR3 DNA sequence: TGTGCCAGCAGCTTAAACAGACTACAGGGGGCGAGAAACACTGAAGCTTTCTTT. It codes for CASSLNRLQGARNTEAFF.

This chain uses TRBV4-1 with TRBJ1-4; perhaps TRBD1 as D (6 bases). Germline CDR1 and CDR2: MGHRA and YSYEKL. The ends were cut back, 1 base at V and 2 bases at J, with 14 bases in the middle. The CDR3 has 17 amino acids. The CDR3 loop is CASSQGSGGVTNEKLFF. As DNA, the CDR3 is TGCGCCAGCAGCCAAGGAAGTGGGGGCGTGACTAATGAAAAACTGTTTTTT.

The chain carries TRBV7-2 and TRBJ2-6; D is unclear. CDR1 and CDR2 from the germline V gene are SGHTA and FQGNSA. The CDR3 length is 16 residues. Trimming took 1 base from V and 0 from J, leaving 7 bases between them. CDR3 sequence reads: CASSLVSISGANVLTF. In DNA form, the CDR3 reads TGTGCCAGCAGCTTAGTTTCCATCTCTGGGGCCAACGTCCTGACTTTC.

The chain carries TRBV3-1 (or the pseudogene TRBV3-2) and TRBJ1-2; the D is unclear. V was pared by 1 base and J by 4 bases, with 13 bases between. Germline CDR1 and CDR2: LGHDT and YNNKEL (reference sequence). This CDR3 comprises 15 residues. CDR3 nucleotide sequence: TGTGCCAGCAGCCAAGGCTCCGGAGACGTCTATGGCTACACCTTC. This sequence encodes CASSQGSGDVYGYTF.

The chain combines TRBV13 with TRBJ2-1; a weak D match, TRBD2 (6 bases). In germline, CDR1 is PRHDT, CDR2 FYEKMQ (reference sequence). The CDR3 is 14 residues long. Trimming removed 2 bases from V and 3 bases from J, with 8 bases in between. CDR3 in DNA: TGTGCCAGCAGCTTAACGGGAGTCTACAATGAGCAGTTCTTC. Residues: CASSLTGVYNEQFF. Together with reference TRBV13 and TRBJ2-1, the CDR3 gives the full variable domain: AAGVIQSPRHLIKEKRETATLKCYPIPRHDTVYWYQQGPGQDPQFLISFYEKMQSDKGSIPDRFSAQQFSDYHSELNMSSLELGDSALYFCASSLTGVYNEQFFGPGTRLTVL.

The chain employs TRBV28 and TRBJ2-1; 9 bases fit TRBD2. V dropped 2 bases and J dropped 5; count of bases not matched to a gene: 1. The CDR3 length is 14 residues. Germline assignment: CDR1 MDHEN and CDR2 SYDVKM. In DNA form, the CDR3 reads TGTGCCAGCAGTTTAAGCGGGGGGAACAATGAGCAGTTCTTC. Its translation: CASSLSGGNNEQFF.

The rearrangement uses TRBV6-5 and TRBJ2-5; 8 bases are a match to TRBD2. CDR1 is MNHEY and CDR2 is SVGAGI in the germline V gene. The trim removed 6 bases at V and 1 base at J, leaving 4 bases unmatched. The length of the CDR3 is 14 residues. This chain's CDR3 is CASSDLAGQETQYF. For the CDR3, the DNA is TGTGCCAGCAGCGATCTAGCGGGCCAAGAGACCCAGTACTTC.

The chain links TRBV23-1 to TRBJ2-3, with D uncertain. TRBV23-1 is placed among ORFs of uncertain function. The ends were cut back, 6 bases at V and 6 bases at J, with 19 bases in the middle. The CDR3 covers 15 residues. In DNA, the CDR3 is TGCGCCAGCAGACAAAAGGAACGCAAATTGGATACGCAGTATTTT. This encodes CASRQKERKLDTQYF.

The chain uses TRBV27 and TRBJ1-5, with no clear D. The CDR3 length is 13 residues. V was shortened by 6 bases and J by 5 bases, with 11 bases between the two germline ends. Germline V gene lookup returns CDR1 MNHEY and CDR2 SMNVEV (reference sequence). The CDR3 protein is CASSRTVDQPQHF. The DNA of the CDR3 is TGTGCCAGCAGCCGGACCGTGGATCAGCCCCAGCATTTT.